This TCR beta chain was recorded in a study of prognosis after radiotherapy for stage I lung cancer. From germline, CDR1 is MNHEY and CDR2 SVGEGT. This CDR3 region has 13 residues. V lost 5 bases, J lost 0 bases, and 8 bases lay in between. Study conclusions and caveats: There were reportedly differences in TRBV and TRBJ gene usage between patients with and without metastases.

CDR3 of TCR beta was amplified from genomic DNA via a two-round multiplex PCR. It was primers specific to each TRBV and TRBJ gene that first-round PCR used. TCRdb reprocessed the multiplex PCR reads with MiXCR, giving one entry per CDR3 protein. The table records roughly 15,000 distinct CDR3 sequences, over 15% of them present only once. This clonotype occurred many times. Its antigen is as yet unknown. This receptor was obtained from a donor over 45 with non-small cell lung cancer. V and J are TRBV6-2 or TRBV6-3 and TRBJ2-7, with a possible D match to TRBD2 (5 bases). Sequenced material: PBMCs, taken before or after stereotactic body radiation therapy (not recorded which). The DNA of the CDR3 is TGTGCCAGCAGTACCGGGAACTCCTACGAGCAGTACTTC. Translation gives CASSTGNSYEQYF.